The 8 T cell receptor beta chains below all came from one sample that was sequenced in a study of post-analysis software for immune sequencing data. Which antigens these TCRs recognize remains unknown. Unique molecular identifiers had been added to the TCR beta cDNA libraries. TCRdb called the PCR reads again in MiXCR, with one record for every CDR3 protein. Of roughly 800,000 distinct CDR3 sequences listed, about half are singletons. General study findings and limits: Four to six TRBV segments were more frequent in patients than controls; TRBV5-6, TRBV5-1 and TRBV20-1 belonged to this group.

Sequenced sample: blood. These receptors were taken from a girl between 10 and 17 years old with multiple sclerosis.

This clonotype was detected only a few times. The V call is TRBV6-5, the J call TRBJ2-7; tentative D call: TRBD2 (6 bases). Between the trimmed V and J ends, which lost 8 bases and 5 bases, there was a span of 13 bases. The germline CDR1 and CDR2 sequences are MNHEY and SVGAGI. This CDR3 has 12 residues. In nucleotides, the CDR3 is TGTGCCAGCGGGGAGGATCCCCACGAGCAGTACTTC. Protein: CASGEDPHEQYF.

This chain links TRBV7-2 with TRBJ2-7; TRBD2 aligns across 9 bases. J lost 7 bases, V lost 2 bases, and 6 bases had no gene match. Germline V gene sequence: CDR1 SGHTA, CDR2 FQGNSA. The CDR3 consists of 14 residues. Here the CDR3 DNA reads TGTGCCAGCAGCTTACAGCGGGAGGTGGGTGAGCAGTACTTC. This codes for CASSLQREVGEQYF. The full variable domain, its missing parts supplied by reference TRBV7-2 and TRBJ2-7, is GAGVSQSPSNKVTEKGKDVELRCDPISGHTALYWYRQSLGQGLEFLIYFQGNSAPDKSGLPSDRFSAERTGGSVSTLTIQRTQQEDSAVYLCASSLQREVGEQYFGPGTRLTVT.

This clonotype was counted a few times. The chain links TRBV10-3 to TRBJ1-4, with D uncertain. The V gene's germline CDR1 is ENHRY and CDR2 SYGVKD. CDR3 size: 14 residues. Trimming took off 2 bases at V and 2 bases at J, with 6 bases between the two ends. CDR3 loop: CAISEGVTNEKLFF. The CDR3 nucleotides are TGTGCCATCAGTGAGGGAGTCACTAATGAAAAACTGTTTTTT.

Only a few counts were recorded for this clonotype. The gene calls are TRBV28 and TRBJ1-2; D not certain. There are 14 residues in the CDR3. CDR1 and CDR2 (germline): MDHEN, SYDVKM. The ends were cut back, 1 base at V and 4 bases at J, with 10 bases in the middle. The CDR3: CASSLSSASYGYTF. The CDR3 nucleotides read TGTGCCAGCAGTTTATCGTCAGCTAGCTATGGCTACACCTTC.

J is TRBJ1-2 and V is TRBV12-3 or TRBV12-4, with TRBD1 matching 8 bases. The length of the CDR3 is 15 residues. V trimming: 8 bases; J trimming: 3 bases; junction bases outside the gene matches: 11. The CDR3 region has the DNA TGTGCCAGCTCAGGACAGGGACGGGCCTACTATGGCTACACCTTC. Its protein product is CASSGQGRAYYGYTF.

J is TRBJ2-1 and V is TRBV20-1; 9 bases are shared with TRBD1. The CDR3 is made up of 15 amino acids. CDR1 is DFQATT and CDR2 is SNEGSKA in the germline V gene (reference sequence). The ends lost 6 bases at V and 1 base at J; junction bases unmatched: 7. CDR3 sequence (DNA): TGCAGTGCCCAGGACAGGGGTCTATCCTACAATGAGCAGTTCTTC. Translating it yields CSAQDRGLSYNEQFF.

The table lists this clonotype with a few counts. This sequence joins TRBV20-1 and TRBJ2-1; perhaps TRBD2 as D (6 bases). Germline V gene sequence: CDR1 DFQATT, CDR2 SNEGSKA (reference sequence). V was cut by 7 bases and J by 0 bases, with 13 bases left in between. The CDR3 length is 14 residues. CDR3 sequence reads: CSVSPGSSYNEQFF. CDR3 bases: TGCAGTGTTTCGCCCGGGAGCTCCTACAATGAGCAGTTCTTC.

This chain links TRBV6-5 with TRBJ2-7; D is unclear. There are 15 residues in the CDR3. The germline V gene encodes CDR1 MNHEY and CDR2 SVGAGI. With 0 bases removed from V and 2 bases from J, the gap between germline ends came to 11 bases. CDR3 residues: CASSYSFGSTYEQYF. CDR3 sequence (DNA): TGTGCCAGCAGTTACTCCTTCGGCAGTACCTACGAGCAGTACTTC.